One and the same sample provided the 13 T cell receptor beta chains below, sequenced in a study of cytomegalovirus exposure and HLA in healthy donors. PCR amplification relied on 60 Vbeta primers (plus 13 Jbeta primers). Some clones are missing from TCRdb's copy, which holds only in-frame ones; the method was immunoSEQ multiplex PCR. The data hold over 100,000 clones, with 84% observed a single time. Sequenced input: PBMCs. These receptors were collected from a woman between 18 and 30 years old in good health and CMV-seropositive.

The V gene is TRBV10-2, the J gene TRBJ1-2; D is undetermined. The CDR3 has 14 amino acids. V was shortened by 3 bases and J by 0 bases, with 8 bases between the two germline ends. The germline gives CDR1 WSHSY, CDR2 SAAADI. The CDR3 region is CASSENRANYGYTF. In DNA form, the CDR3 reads TGCGCCAGCAGTGAAAACAGAGCTAACTATGGCTACACCTTC.

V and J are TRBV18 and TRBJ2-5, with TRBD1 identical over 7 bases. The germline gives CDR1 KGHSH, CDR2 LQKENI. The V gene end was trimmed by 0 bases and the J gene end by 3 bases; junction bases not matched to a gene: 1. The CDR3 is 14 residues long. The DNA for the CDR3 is TGTGCCAGCTCACCACCGACAGGGAAAGAGACCCAGTACTTC. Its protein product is CASSPPTGKETQYF. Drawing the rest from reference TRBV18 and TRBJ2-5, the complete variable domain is NAGVMQNPRHLVRRRGQEARLRCSPMKGHSHVYWYRQLPEEGLKFMVYLQKENIIDESGMPKERFSAEFPKEGPSILRIQQVVRGDSAAYFCASSPPTGKETQYFGPGTRLLVL.

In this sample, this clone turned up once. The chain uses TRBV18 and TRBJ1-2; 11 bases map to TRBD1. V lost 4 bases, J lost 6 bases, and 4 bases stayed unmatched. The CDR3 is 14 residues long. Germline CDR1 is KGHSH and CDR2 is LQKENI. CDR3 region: CASSLGQGANGYTF. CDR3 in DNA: TGTGCCAGCTCACTCGGACAGGGGGCGAATGGCTACACCTTC.

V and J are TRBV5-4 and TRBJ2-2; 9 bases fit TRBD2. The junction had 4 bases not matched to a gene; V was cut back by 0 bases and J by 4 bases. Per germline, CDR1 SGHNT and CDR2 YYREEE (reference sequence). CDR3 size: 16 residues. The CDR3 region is CASSLAQRGVTGELFF. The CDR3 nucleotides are TGTGCCAGCAGCTTGGCACAGCGGGGGGTCACCGGGGAGCTGTTTTTT.

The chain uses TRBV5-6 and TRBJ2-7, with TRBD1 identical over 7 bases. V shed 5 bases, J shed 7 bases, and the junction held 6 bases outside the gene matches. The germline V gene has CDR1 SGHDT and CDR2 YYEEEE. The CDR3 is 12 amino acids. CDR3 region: CASSTGVGEQYF. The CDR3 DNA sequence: TGTGCCAGCAGTACAGGGGTGGGTGAGCAGTACTTC.

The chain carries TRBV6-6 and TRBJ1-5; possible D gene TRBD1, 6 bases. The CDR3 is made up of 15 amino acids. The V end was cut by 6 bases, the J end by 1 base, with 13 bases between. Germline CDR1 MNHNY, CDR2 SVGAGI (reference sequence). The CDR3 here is CASSVQGQSNQPQHF. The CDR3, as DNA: TGTGCCAGCAGCGTACAGGGTCAGAGCAATCAGCCCCAGCATTTT.

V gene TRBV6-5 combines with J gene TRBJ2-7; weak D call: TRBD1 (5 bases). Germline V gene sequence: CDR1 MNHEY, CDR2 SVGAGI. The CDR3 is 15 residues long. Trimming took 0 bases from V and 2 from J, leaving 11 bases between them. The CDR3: CASSYSTVVAYEQYF. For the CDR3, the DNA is TGTGCCAGCAGTTACTCGACAGTGGTCGCCTACGAGCAGTACTTC.

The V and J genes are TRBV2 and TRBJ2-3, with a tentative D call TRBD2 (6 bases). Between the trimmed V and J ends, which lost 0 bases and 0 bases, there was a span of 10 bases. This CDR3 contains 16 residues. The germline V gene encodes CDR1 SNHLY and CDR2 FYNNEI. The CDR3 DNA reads TGTGCCAGCAGTGAAGCGGGGGGTAGAAGCACAGATACGCAGTATTTT. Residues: CASSEAGGRSTDTQYF.

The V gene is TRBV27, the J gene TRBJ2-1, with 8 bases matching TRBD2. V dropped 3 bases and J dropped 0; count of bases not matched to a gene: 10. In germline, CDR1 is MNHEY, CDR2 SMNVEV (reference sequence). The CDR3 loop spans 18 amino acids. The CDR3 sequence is CASSFPSGRYYSYNEQFF. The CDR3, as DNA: TGTGCCAGCAGTTTCCCTAGCGGGCGTTATTACTCCTACAATGAGCAGTTCTTC.

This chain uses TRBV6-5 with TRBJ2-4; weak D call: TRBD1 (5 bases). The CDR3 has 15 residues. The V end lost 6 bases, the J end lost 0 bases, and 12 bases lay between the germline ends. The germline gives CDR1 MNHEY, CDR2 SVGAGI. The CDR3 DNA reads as TGTGCCAGCAGGCAAGGGGCCCTAGCCAAAAACATTCAGTACTTC. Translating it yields CASRQGALAKNIQYF.

The CDR3 coding sequence is TGTGCCAGCAGCCTATCTCCTAACAGGGGCCTGACGTCAGATACGCAGTATTTT. This codes for CASSLSPNRGLTSDTQYF. The J gene is TRBJ2-3, the V gene TRBV7-2, with 7 nucleotides matching TRBD1. The germline V gene encodes CDR1 SGHTA and CDR2 FQGNSA. The CDR3 is 18 residues long. The V gene end was trimmed by 5 bases and the J gene end by 4 bases; junction bases not matched to a gene: 18.

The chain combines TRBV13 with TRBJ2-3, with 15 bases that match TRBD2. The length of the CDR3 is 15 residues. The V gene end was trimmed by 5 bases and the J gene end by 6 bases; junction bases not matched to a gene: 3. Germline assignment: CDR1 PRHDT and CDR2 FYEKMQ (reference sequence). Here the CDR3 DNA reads TGTGCCAGCAGCCGGACTAGCGGGGGGGAGGATACGCAGTATTTT. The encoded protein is CASSRTSGGEDTQYF.

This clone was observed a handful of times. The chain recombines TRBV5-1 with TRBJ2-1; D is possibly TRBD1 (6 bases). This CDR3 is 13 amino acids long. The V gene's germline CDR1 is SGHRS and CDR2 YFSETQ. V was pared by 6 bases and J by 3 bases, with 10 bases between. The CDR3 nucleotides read TGCGCCAGCACCTCGGACAGCTACAATGAGCAGTTCTTC. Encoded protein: CASTSDSYNEQFF.